The TCR beta chain described here comes from a study listed by TCRdb under 2016. Libraries came from RT-PCR. Sequenced using an Illumina MiSeq. TCRdb cleaned the public reads at Q25 with fastp, built clones with MiXCR and kept in-frame beta chains. Identical CDR3 proteins give one entry, which carries the most common genes and DNA. Within this sample are around 700,000 distinct CDR3 sequences, with around 14% of them counted one time only. The top ten clonotypes cover 3% to 4.5% of the sample. In its sample, this clonotype was seen many times. This receptor's antigen is unknown. No quality values exist for individual bases; no much larger clone is one base distant. A distance of 14 bases separates the germline ends of V and J, which lose 4 bases and 4 bases respectively. CDR1 and CDR2 (SGHRS, YFSETQ) derive from the germline V gene. Its CDR3 holds 14 amino acids, cysteine through phenylalanine. Only the CDR3 DNA stays, 42 bases, in frame from base 1.

The chain is assembled from TRBV5-1 and TRBJ1-1, with the D gene uncertain. The receptor was isolated from a female donor in good health, serving as a healthy control. The specimen sequenced was memory CD4+ T cells from blood. DNA sequence: TGCGCCAGCAGCGCCGTAGCCGGGAGCACTGAAGCTTTCTTT. It translates as CASSAVAGSTEAFF.